A single sample is the source of the 26 T cell receptor beta chains below, sequenced in a study of tumor and adjacent non-tumor tissue in lung cancer. RNA was extracted from bulk tissue without any cell sorting. The normal lung tissue was taken more than 3 cm from the tumor edge. The library came from three nested PCR rounds adapted from ARM-PCR protocols. From the multiplex PCR reads, TCRdb called clonotypes with MiXCR, one entry per CDR3 protein. Of some 80,000 distinct CDR3 sequences listed, over 65% are singletons. Specimen: distant non-tumor lung tissue. Receptors originate from a man between 70 and 80 years old with non-small cell lung cancer.

On this clonotype: A read error is possible here, since a much larger clone lies one base away. The genes are TRBV20-1 and TRBJ2-3, with D tentatively TRBD2 (6 bases). V was clipped by 7 bases and J by 0 bases, with 14 bases between them. Germline values: CDR1 DFQATT, CDR2 SNEGSKA (reference sequence). The CDR3 is made up of 14 amino acids. CDR3 in amino acids: CSGLEGGSTDTQYF. The CDR3 nucleotides read TGCAGTGGTCTTGAGGGAGGAAGCACAGATACGCAGTATTTT.

On this clonotype itself: This may be a read error, as it is one base from a much larger clone. The chain recombines TRBV6-5 with TRBJ1-2, with a possible D match to TRBD1 (6 bases). Germline assignment: CDR1 MNHEY and CDR2 SVGAGI. Trimming left V 5 bases short and J 3 bases short, with 16 bases between. The CDR3 spans 15 residues. This CDR3 reads CASSNQGTDHYGYTF. CDR3 nucleotides: TGTGCCAGCAGTAATCAGGGGACCGATCACTATGGCTACACCTTC.

This clonotype was counted only a few times. The chain combines TRBV29-1 with TRBJ2-3, with no clear D. Germline V CDR1 and CDR2: SQVTM, ANQGSEA. The CDR3 spans 14 residues. Trimming pared 7 bases from V and 1 base from J, leaving 15 bases between. DNA of the CDR3: TGCAGCGACAGACGGAAGTTCGGCACAGATACGCAGTATTTT. Translating gives CSDRRKFGTDTQYF.

Turning to this clonotype: The junction does not match germline at one end; this may be a read error. V gene TRBV29-1 combines with J gene TRBJ1-2; D ambiguous. This CDR3 is built from 16 residues. The germline V gene has CDR1 SQVTM and CDR2 ANQGSEA. The CDR3 sequence is CSVVSYQCSGEDGHTF. In nucleotides, the CDR3 is TGCAGCGTTGTCTCCTATCAATGCTCGGGAGAAGATGGCCACACCTTC.

Details on this clonotype: This CDR3 fails to terminate in the conserved phenylalanine or tryptophan, so it likely reflects a read error. The chain links TRBV4-1 to TRBJ2-7; 11 bases are a match to TRBD2. J gave up 9 bases and V 4 bases, and 14 bases lay outside the gene matches. Looked up from germline, CDR1 is MGHRA and CDR2 is YSYEKL. The CDR3 consists of 16 residues. The CDR3 nucleotides read TGCGCCAGCAGCCGCACACTAGCGGGAGAGGGGGACGTGCAGTACTCC. Its protein is CASSRTLAGEGDVQYS.

As regards this clonotype: This may stem from a read error, because a much larger clone lies one nucleotide away. The chain employs TRBV10-2 and TRBJ2-5; TRBD2 might be the D (5 bases). The CDR3 spans 13 residues. V was shortened by 3 bases and J by 7 bases, with 12 bases between the two germline ends. Per the germline V gene, CDR1 is WSHSY and CDR2 is SAAADI. CDR3 in DNA: TGCGCCAGCAGTGACCCGGTCGCGGGGACCCAGTACTTC. Translated, it gives CASSDPVAGTQYF.

The chain combines TRBV20-1 with TRBJ1-5; D remains unclear. Trimming removed 2 bases at V and 1 base at J, with 6 bases between. CDR3 size: 13 residues. Germline-derived CDR1 and CDR2 are DFQATT and SNEGSKA (reference sequence). CDR3 amino acids: CSARWGSNQPQHF. CDR3 DNA: TGCAGTGCTAGATGGGGAAGCAATCAGCCCCAGCATTTT.

This clonotype was found many times. The J gene is TRBJ1-5, the V gene TRBV5-6; the D gene is possibly TRBD1 (6 bases). Germline values: CDR1 SGHDT, CDR2 YYEEEE. This CDR3 contains 14 residues. Trimming stripped 4 bases from V and 9 bases from J, with 17 bases between. CDR3 nucleotide sequence: TGTGCCAGCAGCCTACAGGGAGGCCTGGGGCCCCAGCATTTT. It translates to CASSLQGGLGPQHF.

This clonotype was observed a single time. V is TRBV29-1 and J is TRBJ2-7, with D possibly TRBD2 on 6 matching bases. The CDR3 runs 14 residues. Trimming pared 8 bases from V and 2 bases from J, leaving 19 bases between. Germline V gives CDR1 SQVTM, CDR2 ANQGSEA. This CDR3 is CSHKRAGPTYEQYF. The DNA of the CDR3 is TGCAGCCATAAAAGGGCGGGACCGACCTACGAGCAGTACTTC.

This clonotype appeared a single time. Germline and junction disagree at one end, which may indicate a read error. This sequence joins TRBV11-3 and TRBJ1-1; perhaps TRBD1 as D (5 bases). CDR3 length: 16 amino acids. Germline assignment: CDR1 SGHNT and CDR2 YENEEA. The CDR3, as DNA: TGTGCCAGTAGCTTCCGGGACGGAACCCTGAACAGTGAAGTTTTCTTT. Protein: CASSFRDGTLNSEVFF.

Regarding this clonotype: A much larger clone differs from this one at a single base, so this may be a read error. The CDR3 protein is CASTKGRVLNKEQFF. DNA of the CDR3: TGTGCCAGCACCAAGGGCAGGGTTTTAAACAAAGAGCAGTTCTTC. The chain combines TRBV6-6 with TRBJ2-1; TRBD1 is a possible D gene (5 bases). Looked up from germline, CDR1 is MNHNY and CDR2 is SVGAGI (reference sequence). The CDR3 totals 15 residues.

As concerns this clonotype: The junction and the germline gene differ at one end; a read error may be behind it. The chain links TRBV11-2 to TRBJ2-2, with 8 bases aligning to TRBD2. This CDR3 is built from 15 residues. Germline lookup yields CDR1 SGHAT and CDR2 FQNNGV. The DNA of the CDR3 is TGTACCAGCAGCTTACACGGGGGGGCTGACGGGGAGCTGTTTTTT. Its protein product is CTSSLHGGADGELFF.

V and J are TRBV4-1 and TRBJ1-2; 9 bases fit TRBD1. Trimming took 4 bases from V and 8 from J; bases not matched to a gene: 11. The CDR3 consists of 15 residues. From germline, CDR1 is MGHRA and CDR2 YSYEKL. In DNA, the CDR3 is TGCGCCAGCAGCCTTCTCTCGGGACAGGGTTACGGCTACACCTTC. As protein: CASSLLSGQGYGYTF.

As regards this clonotype: A read error may produce the germline difference seen at one junction end. The V gene is TRBV5-6, the J gene TRBJ2-7, with a possible D match to TRBD2 (5 bases). This CDR3 has 14 residues. Germline lookup yields CDR1 SGHDT and CDR2 YYEEEE. The CDR3: CASTWGENSYEQYF. The DNA for the CDR3 is TGTGCCAGCACCTGGGGAGAGAACTCCTACGAACAGTACTTC.

This clonotype was detected a few times. An end of the junction does not agree with germline; a read error may underlie this. This rearrangement joins TRBV20-1 to TRBJ2-3, with TRBD2 matching over 11 bases. CDR1 and CDR2 from the germline V gene are DFQATT and SNEGSKA (reference sequence). The CDR3 length is 11 residues. The CDR3 spells CNASGRDTQYF. As DNA, the CDR3 is TGCAATGCTAGCGGGAGGGATACGCAGTATTTT.

Note on this clonotype: The junction does not match germline at one end; this may be a read error. The rearrangement uses TRBV11-3 and TRBJ2-1; D remains unclear. Per the germline V gene, CDR1 is SGHNT and CDR2 is YENEEA. The CDR3 has 16 residues. DNA for the CDR3: TGTGCCAGCAGCTTGGCCTCCGAGACGGCCTATAATGAGCAGTTCTTC. Its translation: CASSLASETAYNEQFF.

The chain combines TRBV7-3 with TRBJ2-5; perhaps TRBD1 as D (5 bases). This CDR3 has 15 residues. Germline assignment: CDR1 SGHTA and CDR2 FQGTGA. Trimming stripped 0 bases from V and 0 bases from J, with 8 bases between. CDR3 region: CASSLTQGNQETQYF. CDR3 sequence (DNA): TGTGCCAGCAGCTTAACGCAGGGCAACCAAGAGACCCAGTACTTC.

This clonotype showed up many times. The rearrangement uses TRBV14 and TRBJ1-6, with a tentative D call TRBD1 (5 bases). Germline assignment: CDR1 SGHDN and CDR2 FVKESK. This CDR3 spans 14 amino acids. V lost 0 bases and J 10 bases, leaving 10 bases between the germline ends. Here the CDR3 reads CASSQDRGISPLHF. Written as DNA, the CDR3 is TGTGCCAGCAGCCAAGATCGGGGGATATCACCCCTCCACTTT.

With respect to this clonotype: An end of the junction does not agree with germline; a read error may underlie this. In nucleotides, the CDR3 is TGCAGTGATAGAGCATCTGGGCAAAAACTGTTTTTT. It translates to CSDRASGQKLFF. The V gene is TRBV20-1, the J gene TRBJ1-4; D is uncertain. CDR3 size: 12 residues. The germline V gene has CDR1 DFQATT and CDR2 SNEGSKA (reference sequence).

This clonotype has just a few counts. The CDR3 ends on some other residue instead of the conserved phenylalanine or tryptophan, so this is likely a read error. The rearrangement joins TRBV11-2 to TRBJ2-3, with 7 positions matching TRBD1. Germline V gene sequence: CDR1 SGHAT, CDR2 FQNNGV. The V gene end was trimmed by 10 bases and the J gene end by 4 bases; junction bases not matched to a gene: 11. The CDR3 consists of 14 residues. The DNA for the CDR3 is TGTGCCAAGAGCTCACAGGGGTTCTCAGATACGCAGTATATT. Its protein is CAKSSQGFSDTQYI.

A note on this clonotype: The conserved phenylalanine or tryptophan normally closing the CDR3 is absent here, so this likely arose from a read error. V and J are TRBV30 and TRBJ2-7, with D tentatively TRBD2 (6 bases). Looked up from germline, CDR1 is GTSNPN and CDR2 is SVGIG (reference sequence). Trimming removed 1 base from V and 7 bases from J, with 17 bases in between. The CDR3 contains 14 residues. This CDR3 is CAWSGLAGLREQYL. The CDR3 region has the DNA TGTGCCTGGAGTGGGTTAGCTGGACTACGGGAGCAGTACCTC.

Details on this clonotype: One junction end does not reproduce the germline sequence, and a read error may be involved. The chain joins TRBV20-1 to TRBJ1-5, with D possibly being TRBD1 (6 bases). The CDR3 is 14 amino acids. Germline V gene sequence: CDR1 DFQATT, CDR2 SNEGSKA (reference sequence). For the CDR3, the DNA is TGCAGTGCTCAAATGCCCGGGGACAATCAGCCACAGAATTTT. The encoded protein is CSAQMPGDNQPQNF.

This sequence joins TRBV6-5 and TRBJ2-5; the D is unclear. The last part of the DNA fits TRBJ2-1 better; the J call may be wrong. CDR3 length: 15 residues. Germline V lookup: CDR1 MNHEY, CDR2 SVGAGI. CDR3 DNA: TGTGCCAGTAGTGGACGGCTGAACTCCTACAATGAGCAGTTCTTC. Residues: CASSGRLNSYNEQFF.

Of note for this clonotype: A read error is possible here, since a much larger clone lies one base away. The chain employs TRBV6-1 and TRBJ1-2; D is ambiguous. V was shortened by 4 bases and J by 5 bases, with 11 bases between the two germline ends. CDR1 and CDR2 from the germline V gene are MNHNS and SASEGT. The CDR3 consists of 13 residues. The CDR3 reads CASSGPPTYGYTF. CDR3 sequence (DNA): TGTGCCAGCAGTGGCCCCCCGACATATGGCTACACCTTC.

In the case of this clonotype: The CDR3 carries no conserved terminal phenylalanine or tryptophan, so it likely arises from a read error. The chain has TRBV29-1 and TRBJ1-1; D gene ambiguous. This CDR3 spans 12 amino acids. The germline V gene encodes CDR1 SQVTM and CDR2 ANQGSEA. The chain's CDR3 is CSVVVERPDAFS. CDR3 DNA: TGCAGCGTTGTGGTGGAGAGGCCTGATGCTTTCTCT.

V is TRBV4-1 and J is TRBJ2-2; D may be TRBD2 (6 bases). CDR1 is MGHRA and CDR2 is YSYEKL in the germline V gene. V was clipped by 1 base and J by 5 bases, with 23 bases between them. The CDR3 runs to 19 residues. The CDR3 loop reads CASSQVSYWAGSVTGELFF. Written as DNA, the CDR3 is TGCGCCAGCAGCCAAGTTTCATATTGGGCGGGATCAGTAACCGGGGAGCTGTTTTTT.